This T cell receptor beta chain is drawn from a study of blood T cell repertoires in COVID-19. The germline V and J ends were trimmed by 0 bases and 3 bases, with 5 bases remaining between them. Germline-derived CDR1 and CDR2 are MGHRA and YSYEKL. The CDR3 covers 13 residues. This table comes from immunoSEQ multiplex PCR, and its TCRdb copy is limited to in-frame clones, with some not included. Of around 94,000 clones listed, 85% are singletons. The TCR sequence derives from a man in his fifties with acute or convalescent COVID-19. This rearrangement joins TRBV4-1 to TRBJ1-2; D is uncertain. The specimen sequenced was peripheral blood. Here the CDR3 reads CASSQDGYYGYTF. The DNA for the CDR3 is TGCGCCAGCAGCCAAGACGGTTACTATGGCTACACCTTC.